These 12 T cell receptor beta chains originate from one sample sequenced in a study of cytomegalovirus exposure and HLA in healthy donors. In the PCR, 60 Vbeta and 13 Jbeta primers were used. Sequencing was performed with immunoSEQ multiplex PCR; in TCRdb, only in-frame clones are kept and a portion is missing. The sample totals 35,000 to 45,000 clones. Sequencing used PBMCs. The receptors come from a human donor in good health.

The genes are TRBV11-2 and TRBJ2-7; TRBD2 might be the D (6 bases). Germline CDR1 and CDR2: SGHAT and FQNNGV. V gave up 2 bases and J gave up 3 bases, with 14 bases separating them. The CDR3 spans 15 residues. This chain's CDR3 is CASSLRLAAYYEQYF. DNA for the CDR3: TGTGCCAGCAGCTTAAGGTTAGCGGCCTACTACGAGCAGTACTTC. The variable domain in full, with the rest retrieved from reference TRBV11-2 and TRBJ2-7, is EAGVAQSPRYKIIEKRQSVAFWCNPISGHATLYWYQQILGQGPKLLIQFQNNGVVDDSQLPKDRFSAERLKGVDSTLKIQPAKLEDSAVYLCASSLRLAAYYEQYFGPGTRLTVT.

The CDR3 spells CASSLEGGRAYEQYF. The CDR3 DNA reads TGTGCCAGCAGCTTGGAGGGTGGGAGGGCCTACGAGCAGTACTTC. This chain joins TRBV5-5 and TRBJ2-7, with 7 nucleotides matching TRBD2. Trimming cost V 0 bases and J 2 bases; bases outside gene matches: 5. The CDR3 runs to 15 residues. Germline CDR1 is SGHKS and CDR2 is YYEKEE (reference sequence). The full variable domain, with the rest looked up from reference TRBV5-5 and TRBJ2-7, is DAGVTQSPTHLIKTRGQQVTLRCSPISGHKSVSWYQQVLGQGPQFIFQYYEKEERGRGNFPDRFSARQFPNYSSELNVNALLLGDSALYLCASSLEGGRAYEQYFGPGTRLTVT.

J is TRBJ2-4 and V is TRBV29-1; TRBD1 matches at 11 bases. The CDR3 consists of 12 residues. The junction had 7 bases not matched to a gene; V was cut back by 6 bases and J by 12 bases. Looked up from germline, CDR1 is SQVTM and CDR2 is ANQGSEA. The CDR3 loop reads CSVGDRGTSQYF. In nucleotides, the CDR3 is TGCAGCGTGGGGGACAGGGGGACCTCTCAGTACTTC.

The chain recombines TRBV19 with TRBJ1-2, with D possibly being TRBD1 (5 bases). The germline V and J ends were trimmed by 6 bases and 2 bases, with 10 bases remaining between them. CDR3 size: 13 residues. Per the germline V gene, CDR1 is LNHDA and CDR2 is SQIVND (reference sequence). This CDR3 reads CASSPTENYGYTF. CDR3 DNA sequence: TGTGCCAGTAGCCCGACAGAGAACTATGGCTACACCTTC. Looking up the rest from reference TRBV19 and TRBJ1-2 gives the full variable domain: DGGITQSPKYLFRKEGQNVTLSCEQNLNHDAMYWYRQDPGQGLRLIYYSQIVNDFQKGDIAEGYSVSREKKESFPLTVTSAQKNPTAFYLCASSPTENYGYTFGSGTRLTVV.

The chain combines TRBV19 with TRBJ1-1, with 7 positions matching TRBD1. The trim removed 6 bases at V and 7 bases at J, leaving 11 bases unmatched. CDR1 is LNHDA and CDR2 is SQIVND in the germline V gene (reference sequence). This CDR3 spans 14 amino acids. CDR3 loop: CASSRQGGGIEAFF. The DNA of the CDR3 is TGTGCCAGTAGCCGACAGGGCGGAGGGATTGAAGCTTTCTTT.

The rearrangement joins TRBV19 to TRBJ1-1; D not certain. The V end was cut by 7 bases, the J end by 1 base, with 10 bases between. The CDR3 loop spans 13 amino acids. Germline V gene lookup returns CDR1 LNHDA and CDR2 SQIVND (reference sequence). The CDR3 DNA is TGTGCCAGTAAAATCAGCGAGAACACTGAAGCTTTCTTT. This encodes CASKISENTEAFF.

The chain couples TRBV18 to TRBJ1-5; 7 bases align to TRBD1. Per germline, CDR1 KGHSH and CDR2 LQKENI. The CDR3 runs to 14 residues. Unmatched junction bases numbered 7, after V lost 3 bases and J lost 8 bases. CDR3 protein: CASSPEKGAKPQHF. As DNA, the CDR3 is TGTGCCAGCTCACCGGAAAAGGGGGCGAAGCCCCAGCATTTT.

In regard to this clone: At one end, the junction sequence differs from germline, possibly due to a read error. The rearrangement uses TRBV5-6 and TRBJ1-1; 10 bases fit TRBD1. The CDR3 has 13 amino acids. The V gene's germline CDR1 is SGHDT and CDR2 YYEEEE. In nucleotides, the CDR3 is TGTGCCAGCAGCTTGTACCCGGGACAGGGGTTCCTCTTT. Translated, it gives CASSLYPGQGFLF.

The chain has TRBV5-6 and TRBJ2-4, with D possibly matching TRBD2 (6 bases). Trimming took 4 bases from V and 6 from J, leaving 17 bases between them. Germline CDR1 and CDR2: SGHDT and YYEEEE. This CDR3 has 15 residues. The CDR3 reads CASSPGGVGGNIQYF. The DNA of the CDR3 is TGTGCCAGCAGCCCTGGAGGGGTTGGGGGAAACATTCAGTACTTC.

J is TRBJ2-7 and V is TRBV5-5; 10 bases line up with TRBD1. The CDR3 extends over 15 amino acids. Germline V gene lookup returns CDR1 SGHKS and CDR2 YYEKEE (reference sequence). With 0 bases clipped from V and 4 bases from J, the junction kept 4 bases outside the gene matches. Here the CDR3 reads CASSLGPGQGYEQYF. Written as DNA, the CDR3 is TGTGCCAGCAGCTTGGGGCCGGGACAGGGGTACGAGCAGTACTTC.

This chain links TRBV18 with TRBJ1-1, with 9 bases matching TRBD1. J gave up 1 base and V 2 bases, and 2 bases lay outside the gene matches. Germline V gene sequence: CDR1 KGHSH, CDR2 LQKENI. The CDR3 consists of 15 residues. The CDR3 DNA is TGTGCCAGCTCACCAGGACAGGGGCCGAACACTGAAGCTTTCTTT. Protein: CASSPGQGPNTEAFF.

The chain has TRBV5-6 and TRBJ2-7; D is unresolved. The ends were cut back, 2 bases at V and 4 bases at J, with 10 bases in the middle. Germline CDR1 SGHDT, CDR2 YYEEEE. The CDR3 is 13 amino acids. CDR3 sequence: CASSLTTRYEQYF. In DNA, the CDR3 is TGTGCCAGCAGCTTAACGACAAGGTACGAGCAGTACTTC.